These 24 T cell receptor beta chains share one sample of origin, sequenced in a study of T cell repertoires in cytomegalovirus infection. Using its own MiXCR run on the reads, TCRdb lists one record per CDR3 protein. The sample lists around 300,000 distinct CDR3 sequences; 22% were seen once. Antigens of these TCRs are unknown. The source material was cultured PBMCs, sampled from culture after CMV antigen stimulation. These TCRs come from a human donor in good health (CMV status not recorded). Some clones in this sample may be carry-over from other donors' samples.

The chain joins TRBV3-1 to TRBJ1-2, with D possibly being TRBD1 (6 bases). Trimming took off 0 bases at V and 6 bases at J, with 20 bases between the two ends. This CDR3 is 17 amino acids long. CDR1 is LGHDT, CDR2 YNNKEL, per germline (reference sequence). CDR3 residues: CASSQDERGARGNGYTF. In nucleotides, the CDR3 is TGTGCCAGCAGCCAAGATGAGCGGGGGGCGCGGGGTAATGGCTACACCTTC.

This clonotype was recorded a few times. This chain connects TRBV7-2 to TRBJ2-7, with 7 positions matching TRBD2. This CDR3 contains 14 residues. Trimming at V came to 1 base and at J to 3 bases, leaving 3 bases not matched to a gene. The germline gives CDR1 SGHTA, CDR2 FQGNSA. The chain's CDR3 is CASSLGGSGYEQYF. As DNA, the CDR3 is TGTGCCAGCAGCTTAGGCGGGAGCGGCTACGAGCAGTACTTC.

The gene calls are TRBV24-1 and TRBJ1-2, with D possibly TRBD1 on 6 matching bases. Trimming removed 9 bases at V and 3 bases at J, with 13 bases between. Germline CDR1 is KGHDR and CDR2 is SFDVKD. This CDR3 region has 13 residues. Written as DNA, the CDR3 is TGTGCCACCCGTGGACAGTACGACTATGGCTACACCTTC. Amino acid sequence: CATRGQYDYGYTF.

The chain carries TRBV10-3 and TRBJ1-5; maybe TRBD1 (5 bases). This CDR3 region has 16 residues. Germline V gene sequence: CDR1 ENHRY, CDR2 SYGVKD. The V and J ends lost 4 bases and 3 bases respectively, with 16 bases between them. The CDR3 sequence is CAISAEGGRDNQPQHF. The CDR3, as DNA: TGTGCCATCAGTGCCGAGGGCGGCAGGGACAATCAGCCCCAGCATTTT.

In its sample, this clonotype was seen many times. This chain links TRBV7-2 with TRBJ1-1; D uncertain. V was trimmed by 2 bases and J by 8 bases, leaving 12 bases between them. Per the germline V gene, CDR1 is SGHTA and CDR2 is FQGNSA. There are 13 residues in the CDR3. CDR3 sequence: CASSLKRSREAFF. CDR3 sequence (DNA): TGTGCCAGCAGCTTAAAGAGGTCGCGGGAAGCTTTCTTT. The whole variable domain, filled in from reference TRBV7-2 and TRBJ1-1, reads GAGVSQSPSNKVTEKGKDVELRCDPISGHTALYWYRQSLGQGLEFLIYFQGNSAPDKSGLPSDRFSAERTGGSVSTLTIQRTQQEDSAVYLCASSLKRSREAFFGQGTRLTVV.

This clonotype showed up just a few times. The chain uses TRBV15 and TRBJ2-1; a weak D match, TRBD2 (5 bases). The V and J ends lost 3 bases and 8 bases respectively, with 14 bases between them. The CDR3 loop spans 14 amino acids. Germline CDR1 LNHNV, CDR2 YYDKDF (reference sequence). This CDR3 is CATSRSSSFDEQFF. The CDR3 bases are TGTGCCACCAGCAGGAGTTCTAGCTTCGATGAGCAGTTCTTC.

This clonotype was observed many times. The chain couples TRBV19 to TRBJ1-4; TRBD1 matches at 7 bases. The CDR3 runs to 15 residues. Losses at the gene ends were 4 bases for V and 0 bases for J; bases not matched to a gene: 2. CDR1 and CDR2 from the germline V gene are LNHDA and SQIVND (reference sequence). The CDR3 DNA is TGTGCCAGTAGTACTGGGACAGCAACTAATGAAAAACTGTTTTTT. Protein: CASSTGTATNEKLFF.

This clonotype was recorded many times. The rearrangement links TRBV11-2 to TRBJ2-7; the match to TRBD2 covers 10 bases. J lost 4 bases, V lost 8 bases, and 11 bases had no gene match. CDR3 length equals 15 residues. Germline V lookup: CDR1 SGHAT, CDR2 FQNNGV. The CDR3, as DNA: TGTGCCAGCCGTCACAGGACTAGCGGAAGTTACGAGCAGTACGTC. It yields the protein CASRHRTSGSYEQYV.

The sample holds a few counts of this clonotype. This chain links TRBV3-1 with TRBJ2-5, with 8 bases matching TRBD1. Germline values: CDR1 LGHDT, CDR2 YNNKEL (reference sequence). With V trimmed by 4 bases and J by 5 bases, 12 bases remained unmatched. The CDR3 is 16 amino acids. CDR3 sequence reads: CASSLGQGGGIETQYF. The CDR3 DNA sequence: TGTGCCAGCAGCCTTGGACAGGGCGGTGGGATTGAGACCCAGTACTTC.

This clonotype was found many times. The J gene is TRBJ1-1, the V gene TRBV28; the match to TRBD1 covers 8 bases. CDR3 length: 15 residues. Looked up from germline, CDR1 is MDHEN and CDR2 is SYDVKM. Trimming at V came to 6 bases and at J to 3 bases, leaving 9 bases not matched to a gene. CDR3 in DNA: TGTGCCAGCAGAAGCCCACAGGGGGTAGACACTGAAGCTTTCTTT. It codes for CASRSPQGVDTEAFF. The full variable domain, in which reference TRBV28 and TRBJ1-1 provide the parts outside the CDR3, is DVKVTQSSRYLVKRTGEKVFLECVQDMDHENMFWYRQDPGLGLRLIYFSYDVKMKEKGDIPEGYSVSREKKERFSLILESASTNQTSMYLCASRSPQGVDTEAFFGQGTRLTVV.

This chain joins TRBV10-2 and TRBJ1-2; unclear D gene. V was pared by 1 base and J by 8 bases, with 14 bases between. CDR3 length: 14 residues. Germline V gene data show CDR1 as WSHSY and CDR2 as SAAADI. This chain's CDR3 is CASSEWPRDGGYTF. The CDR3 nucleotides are TGCGCCAGCAGTGAGTGGCCCCGCGACGGAGGCTACACCTTC.

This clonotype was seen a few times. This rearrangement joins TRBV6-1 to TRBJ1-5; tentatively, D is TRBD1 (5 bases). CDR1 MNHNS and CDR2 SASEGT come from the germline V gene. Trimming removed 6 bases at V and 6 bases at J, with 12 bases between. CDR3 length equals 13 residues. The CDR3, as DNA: TGTGCCAGCAGGGGGGAGGGTTTTCAGCCCCAGCATTTT. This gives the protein CASRGEGFQPQHF.

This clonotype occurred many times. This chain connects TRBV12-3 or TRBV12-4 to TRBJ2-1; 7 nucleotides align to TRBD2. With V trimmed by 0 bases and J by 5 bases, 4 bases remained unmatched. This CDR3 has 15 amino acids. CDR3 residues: CASSLAGGPNNEQFF. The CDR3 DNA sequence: TGTGCCAGCAGTTTAGCGGGAGGGCCTAACAATGAGCAGTTCTTC.

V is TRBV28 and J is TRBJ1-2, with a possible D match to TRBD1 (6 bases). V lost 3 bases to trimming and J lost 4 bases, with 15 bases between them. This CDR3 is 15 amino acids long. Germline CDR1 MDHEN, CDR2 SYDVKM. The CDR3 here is CASSFPQGQGYGYTF. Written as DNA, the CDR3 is TGTGCCAGCAGTTTTCCCCAGGGGCAAGGCTATGGCTACACCTTC.

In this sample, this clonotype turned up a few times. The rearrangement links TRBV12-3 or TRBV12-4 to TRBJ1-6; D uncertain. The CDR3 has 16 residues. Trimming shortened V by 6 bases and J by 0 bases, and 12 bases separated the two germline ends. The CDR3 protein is CASSWSVSSYNSPLHF. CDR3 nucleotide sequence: TGTGCCAGCAGCTGGTCGGTGAGCTCCTATAATTCACCCCTCCACTTT.

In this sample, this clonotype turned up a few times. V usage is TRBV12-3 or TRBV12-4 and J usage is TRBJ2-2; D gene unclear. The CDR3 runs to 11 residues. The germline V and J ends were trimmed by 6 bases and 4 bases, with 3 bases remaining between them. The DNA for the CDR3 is TGTGCCAGCAGAGGCACCGGGGAGCTGTTTTTT. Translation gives CASRGTGELFF.

The CDR3 is CATGLAENTGELFF. CDR3 bases: TGTGCCACCGGACTAGCGGAGAACACCGGGGAGCTGTTTTTT. The chain recombines TRBV10-3 with TRBJ2-2; 10 bases are a match to TRBD2. Losses at the gene ends were 10 bases for V and 1 base for J; bases not matched to a gene: 3. This CDR3 is built from 14 residues. Germline V gene data show CDR1 as ENHRY and CDR2 as SYGVKD.

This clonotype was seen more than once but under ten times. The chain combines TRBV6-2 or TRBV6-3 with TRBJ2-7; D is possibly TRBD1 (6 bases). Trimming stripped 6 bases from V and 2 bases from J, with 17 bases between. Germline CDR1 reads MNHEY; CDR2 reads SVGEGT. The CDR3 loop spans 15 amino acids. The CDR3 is CASSPPGDYAYEQYV. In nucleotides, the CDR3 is TGTGCCAGCAGCCCCCCAGGGGATTATGCCTACGAGCAGTACGTC.

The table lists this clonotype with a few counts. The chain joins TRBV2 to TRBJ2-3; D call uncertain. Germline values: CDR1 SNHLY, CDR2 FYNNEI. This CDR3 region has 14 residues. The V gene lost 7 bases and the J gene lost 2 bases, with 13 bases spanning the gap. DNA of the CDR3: TGTGCCAGCACCTCAGAAGGCGTCACAGATACGCAGTATTTT. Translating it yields CASTSEGVTDTQYF.

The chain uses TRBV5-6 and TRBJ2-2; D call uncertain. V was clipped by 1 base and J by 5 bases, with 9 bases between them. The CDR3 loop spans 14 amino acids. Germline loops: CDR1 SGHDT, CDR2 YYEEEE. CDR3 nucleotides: TGTGCCAGCAGCTTGTTCCGGAGAACCGGGGAGCTGTTTTTT. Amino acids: CASSLFRRTGELFF.

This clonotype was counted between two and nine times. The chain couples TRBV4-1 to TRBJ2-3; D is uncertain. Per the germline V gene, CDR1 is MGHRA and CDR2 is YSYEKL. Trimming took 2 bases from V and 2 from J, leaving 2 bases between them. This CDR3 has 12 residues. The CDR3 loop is CASSQLTDTQYF. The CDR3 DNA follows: TGCGCCAGCAGCCAACTCACAGATACGCAGTATTTT.

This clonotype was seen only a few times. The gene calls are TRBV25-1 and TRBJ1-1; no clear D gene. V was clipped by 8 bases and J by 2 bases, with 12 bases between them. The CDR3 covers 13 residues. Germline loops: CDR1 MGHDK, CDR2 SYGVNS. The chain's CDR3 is CASGPEVNTEAFF. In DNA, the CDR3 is TGTGCCAGCGGACCAGAAGTCAACACTGAAGCTTTCTTT.

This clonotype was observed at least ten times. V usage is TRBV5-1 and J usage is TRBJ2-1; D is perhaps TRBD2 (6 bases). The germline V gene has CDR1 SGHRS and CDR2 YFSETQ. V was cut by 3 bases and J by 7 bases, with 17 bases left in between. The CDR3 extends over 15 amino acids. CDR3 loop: CASSSGTSRLNEQFF. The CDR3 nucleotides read TGCGCCAGCAGCTCGGGCACTAGCCGATTGAATGAGCAGTTCTTC.

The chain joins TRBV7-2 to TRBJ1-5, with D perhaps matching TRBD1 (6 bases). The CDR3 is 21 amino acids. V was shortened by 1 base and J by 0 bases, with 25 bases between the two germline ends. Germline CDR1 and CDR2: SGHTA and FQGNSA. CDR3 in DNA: TGTGCCAGCAGCTTAGTGCCCCCTATTGACAGGCCTCGGGGTAGCAATCAGCCCCAGCATTTT. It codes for CASSLVPPIDRPRGSNQPQHF.